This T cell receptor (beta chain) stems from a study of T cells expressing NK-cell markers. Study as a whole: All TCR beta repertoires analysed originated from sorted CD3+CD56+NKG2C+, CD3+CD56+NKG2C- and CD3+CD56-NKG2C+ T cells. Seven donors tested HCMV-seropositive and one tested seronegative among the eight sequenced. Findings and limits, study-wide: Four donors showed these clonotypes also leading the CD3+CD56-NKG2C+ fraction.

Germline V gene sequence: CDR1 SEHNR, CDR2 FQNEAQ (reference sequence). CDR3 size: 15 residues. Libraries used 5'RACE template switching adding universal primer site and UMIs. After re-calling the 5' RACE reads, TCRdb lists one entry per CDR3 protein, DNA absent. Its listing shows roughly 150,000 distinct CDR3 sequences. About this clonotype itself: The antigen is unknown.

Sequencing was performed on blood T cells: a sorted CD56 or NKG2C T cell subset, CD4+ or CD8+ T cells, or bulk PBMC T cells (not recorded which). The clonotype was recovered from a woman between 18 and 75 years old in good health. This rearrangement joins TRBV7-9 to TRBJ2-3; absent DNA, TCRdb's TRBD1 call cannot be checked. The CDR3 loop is CASTRGGWYTDTQYF.